The 26 T cell receptor beta chains listed next were all sequenced from one sample in a study of monozygotic twins with inflammatory bowel disease. TCRdb re-called the 5' RACE reads, yielding one record per CDR3 amino acid sequence without DNA. The sample yields 80,000 or so distinct CDR3 sequences, of which the top ten take up about 7.4%. The sample comprised blood. The receptors here all came from a human donor with ulcerative colitis or Crohn's disease, or a healthy co-twin of an affected twin (not recorded which).

This sequence joins TRBV7-9 and TRBJ1-2. From germline, CDR1 is SEHNR and CDR2 FQNEAQ (reference sequence). CDR3 size: 12 residues. Here the CDR3 reads CASSSGSYGYTF.

This chain connects TRBV3-1 to TRBJ2-5; the TCRdb D gene call, TRBD1, has no DNA to confirm it. The CDR3 extends over 13 amino acids. The germline gives CDR1 LGHDT, CDR2 YNNKEL (reference sequence). Here the CDR3 reads CASSPPGTETQYF.

The chain carries TRBV10-3 and TRBJ2-5. In germline, CDR1 is ENHRY, CDR2 SYGVKD. CDR3 length: 12 amino acids. The CDR3 sequence: CAISESAETQYF.

This sequence joins TRBV6-1 and TRBJ1-1; TCRdb picks TRBD1, but there is no DNA to check that call. Germline loops: CDR1 MNHNS, CDR2 SASEGT. This CDR3 contains 15 residues. This CDR3 is CASSREDRANTEAFF.

The chain joins TRBV5-6 to TRBJ2-7; as DNA is missing, the TRBD2 call by TCRdb cannot be tested. Germline values: CDR1 SGHDT, CDR2 YYEEEE. The CDR3 length is 14 residues. The CDR3 sequence: CASMRGLGPYEQYF.

The gene calls are TRBV6-1 and TRBJ1-1. This CDR3 comprises 15 residues. Germline V gene data show CDR1 as MNHNS and CDR2 as SASEGT. The chain's CDR3 is CASKTQEEGNTEAFF.

The V and J genes are TRBV6-1 and TRBJ2-3; without DNA, the TCRdb call of TRBD1 cannot be checked. From germline, CDR1 is MNHNS and CDR2 SASEGT. The length of the CDR3 is 15 residues. The CDR3 region is CASRRLQGGTDTQYF.

The rearrangement uses TRBV7-6 and TRBJ1-6. This CDR3 is 14 amino acids long. The germline V gene encodes CDR1 SGHVS and CDR2 FNYEAQ. The CDR3 sequence: CASSLSQGLSPLHF.

The rearrangement uses TRBV7-3 and TRBJ2-2; the TRBD2 assignment by TCRdb is unverifiable without DNA. Germline CDR1 SGHTA, CDR2 FQGTGA. The CDR3 consists of 16 residues. The chain's CDR3 is CASSLSRGGNTGELFF.

The chain is built from TRBV5-5 and TRBJ1-5. CDR3 length: 13 amino acids. CDR1 SGHKS and CDR2 YYEKEE come from the germline V gene (reference sequence). This CDR3 reads CASSWEGNQPQHF.

The rearrangement joins TRBV19 to TRBJ1-6; the D call of TRBD1 rests on TCRdb alone, since no DNA is present to check it. This CDR3 comprises 14 residues. Germline values: CDR1 LNHDA, CDR2 SQIVND (reference sequence). The CDR3 protein is CASSIGTGRPPLHF. The variable domain in full, with the rest retrieved from reference TRBV19 and TRBJ1-6, is DGGITQSPKYLFRKEGQNVTLSCEQNLNHDAMYWYRQDPGQGLRLIYYSQIVNDFQKGDIAEGYSVSREKKESFPLTVTSAQKNPTAFYLCASSIGTGRPPLHFGNGTRLTVT.

The CDR3 reads CASSLAPGWYNEQFF. The chain is built from TRBV7-2 and TRBJ2-1; TCRdb names TRBD1, which stays unverified in the absence of DNA. Per germline, CDR1 SGHTA and CDR2 FQGNSA. This CDR3 comprises 15 residues.

The chain links TRBV18 to TRBJ2-3; the TCRdb D gene call, TRBD2, has no DNA to confirm it. Germline-derived CDR1 and CDR2 are KGHSH and LQKENI. The CDR3 runs 18 residues. The CDR3 is CASSPRGLAGSYTDTQYF.

The genes are TRBV18 and TRBJ2-7; lacking DNA, the TRBD1 call made by TCRdb goes unchecked. The germline V gene has CDR1 KGHSH and CDR2 LQKENI. The length of the CDR3 is 15 residues. CDR3 amino acids: CASSRRQEGAYEQYF.

The rearrangement links TRBV7-9 to TRBJ1-1. Germline CDR1 reads SEHNR; CDR2 reads FQNEAQ (reference sequence). The length of the CDR3 is 14 residues. This CDR3 is CASSLGGTNTEAFF. Full variable domain (missing parts from reference TRBV7-9 and TRBJ1-1): DTGVSQNPRHKITKRGQNVTFRCDPISEHNRLYWYRQTLGQGPEFLTYFQNEAQLEKSRLLSDRFSAERPKGSFSTLEIQRTEQGDSAMYLCASSLGGTNTEAFFGQGTRLTVV.

V gene TRBV27 combines with J gene TRBJ1-4. Germline V gene lookup returns CDR1 MNHEY and CDR2 SMNVEV (reference sequence). This CDR3 is built from 13 residues. This chain's CDR3 is CASSFNRYEKLFF.

The chain couples TRBV20-1 to TRBJ1-1; TCRdb indicates TRBD1, and absent DNA this call remains unverified. The CDR3 sequence is 16 residues long. Germline CDR1 is DFQATT and CDR2 is SNEGSKA (reference sequence). The CDR3 region is CSGGGAGGESQAEAFF.

The chain is built from TRBV6-1 and TRBJ2-6; TCRdb indicates TRBD1, and absent DNA this call remains unverified. This CDR3 is built from 14 residues. Germline lookup yields CDR1 MNHNS and CDR2 SASEGT. The CDR3 here is CASRATGPRHVLTF.

CDR3 region: CASSQAGTDAKNIQYF. This sequence joins TRBV14 and TRBJ2-4; the TCRdb call, TRBD2, lacks DNA for checking. Germline loops: CDR1 SGHDN, CDR2 FVKESK. This CDR3 has 16 residues.

The chain recombines TRBV5-5 with TRBJ2-1; the D call of TRBD2 rests on TCRdb alone, since no DNA is present to check it. This CDR3 has 15 residues. Germline values: CDR1 SGHKS, CDR2 YYEKEE (reference sequence). The CDR3 loop reads CASSLVSGPTVEQFF.

This chain uses TRBV10-3 with TRBJ1-6. There are 14 residues in the CDR3. In germline, CDR1 is ENHRY, CDR2 SYGVKD. CDR3 amino acids: CAISESVGNSPLHF.

The genes are TRBV5-1 and TRBJ1-1. Germline V gene sequence: CDR1 SGHRS, CDR2 YFSETQ. The CDR3 loop spans 13 amino acids. CDR3 loop: CASSLGTNPEAFF.

This sequence joins TRBV6-1 and TRBJ2-7. The CDR3 loop spans 13 amino acids. Germline values: CDR1 MNHNS, CDR2 SASEGT. The CDR3 spells CASVPGGFYEQYF.

The chain carries TRBV5-6 and TRBJ2-2. The V gene's germline CDR1 is SGHDT and CDR2 YYEEEE. The CDR3 sequence is 12 residues long. The CDR3 loop reads CASSLVAGELFF.

This chain joins TRBV7-2 and TRBJ1-1; absent DNA, TCRdb's TRBD1 call cannot be checked. CDR1 SGHTA and CDR2 FQGNSA come from the germline V gene. This CDR3 spans 16 amino acids. CDR3 amino acids: CASSLLGTGRGTEAFF.

The rearrangement joins TRBV20-1 to TRBJ2-3; TCRdb designates TRBD1, a call that cannot be tested without DNA. This CDR3 is built from 13 residues. Germline CDR1 reads DFQATT; CDR2 reads SNEGSKA (reference sequence). The CDR3 sequence is CSAGAPRTDTQYF.